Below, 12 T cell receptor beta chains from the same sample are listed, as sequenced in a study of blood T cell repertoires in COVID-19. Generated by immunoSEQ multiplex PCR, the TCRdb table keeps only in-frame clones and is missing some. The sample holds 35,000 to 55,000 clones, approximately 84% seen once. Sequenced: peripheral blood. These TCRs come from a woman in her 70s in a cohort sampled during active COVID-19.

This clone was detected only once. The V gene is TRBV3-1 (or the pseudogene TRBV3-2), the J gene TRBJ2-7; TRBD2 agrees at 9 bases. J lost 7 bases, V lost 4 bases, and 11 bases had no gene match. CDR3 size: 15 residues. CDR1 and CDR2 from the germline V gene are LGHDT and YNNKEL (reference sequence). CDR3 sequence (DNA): TGTGCCAGCAGCCGTTTAGCGGGAGAATCGAATGAGCAGTACTTC. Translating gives CASSRLAGESNEQYF.

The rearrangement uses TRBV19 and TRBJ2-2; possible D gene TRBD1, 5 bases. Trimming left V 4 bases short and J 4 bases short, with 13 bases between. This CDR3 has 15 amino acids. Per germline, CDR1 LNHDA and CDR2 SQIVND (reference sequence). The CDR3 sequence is CASSTATDTTGELFF. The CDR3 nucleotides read TGTGCCAGTAGTACCGCGACAGATACCACCGGGGAGCTGTTTTTT.

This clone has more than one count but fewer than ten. The DNA of the CDR3 is TGTGCCAGCAGTCATAAACTCCAACAGGACACTGAAGCTTTCTTT. Translation gives CASSHKLQQDTEAFF. V usage is TRBV11-2 and J usage is TRBJ1-1; weak D call: TRBD1 (5 bases). V was shortened by 6 bases and J by 3 bases, with 17 bases between the two germline ends. Germline V lookup: CDR1 SGHAT, CDR2 FQNNGV. The CDR3 loop spans 15 amino acids.

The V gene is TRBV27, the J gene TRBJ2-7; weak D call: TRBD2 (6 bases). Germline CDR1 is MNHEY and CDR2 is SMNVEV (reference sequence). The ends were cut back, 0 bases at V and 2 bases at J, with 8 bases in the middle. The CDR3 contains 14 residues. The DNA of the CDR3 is TGTGCCAGCAGTTTATCACTAGCCCCCTACGAGCAGTACTTC. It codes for CASSLSLAPYEQYF.

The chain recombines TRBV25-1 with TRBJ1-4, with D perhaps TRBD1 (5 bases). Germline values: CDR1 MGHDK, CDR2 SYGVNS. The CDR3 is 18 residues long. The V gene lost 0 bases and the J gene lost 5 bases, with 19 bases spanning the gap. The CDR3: CASSEYLSGGTTNEKLFF. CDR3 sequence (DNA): TGTGCCAGCAGTGAATACCTCTCCGGGGGAACGACGAATGAAAAACTGTTTTTT.

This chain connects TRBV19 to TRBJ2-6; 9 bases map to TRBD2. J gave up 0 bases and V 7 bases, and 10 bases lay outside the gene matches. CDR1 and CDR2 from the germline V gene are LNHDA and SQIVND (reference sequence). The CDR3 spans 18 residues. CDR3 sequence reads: CASNPRREGLSGANVLTF. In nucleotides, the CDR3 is TGTGCCAGTAACCCCCGGCGGGAGGGACTCTCTGGGGCCAACGTCCTGACTTTC. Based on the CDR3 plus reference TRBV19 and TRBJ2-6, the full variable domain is DGGITQSPKYLFRKEGQNVTLSCEQNLNHDAMYWYRQDPGQGLRLIYYSQIVNDFQKGDIAEGYSVSREKKESFPLTVTSAQKNPTAFYLCASNPRREGLSGANVLTFGAGSRLTVL.

As DNA, the CDR3 is TGTGCCTCGTCGGAGAGGATAAGGTCATTAGCTGGGGCCAACGTCCTGACTTTC. Amino acids: CASSERIRSLAGANVLTF. The rearrangement joins TRBV7-9 to TRBJ2-6, with D uncertain. From germline, CDR1 is SEHNR and CDR2 FQNEAQ (reference sequence). This CDR3 is built from 18 residues. V was cut by 11 bases and J by 2 bases, with 25 bases left in between.

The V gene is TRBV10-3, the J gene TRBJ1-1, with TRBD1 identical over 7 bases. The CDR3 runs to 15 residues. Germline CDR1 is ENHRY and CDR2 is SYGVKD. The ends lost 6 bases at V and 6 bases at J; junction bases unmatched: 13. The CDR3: CAIRSPGQPGPEAFF. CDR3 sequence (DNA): TGTGCCATCAGGTCCCCGGGACAGCCGGGACCTGAAGCTTTCTTT.

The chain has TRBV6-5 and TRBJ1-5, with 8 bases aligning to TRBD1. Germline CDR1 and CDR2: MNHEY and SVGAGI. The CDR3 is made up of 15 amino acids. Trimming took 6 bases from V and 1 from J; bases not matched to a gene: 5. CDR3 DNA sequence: TGTGCCAGCAGAGCAGGGGGCGCGAGCAATCAGCCCCAGCATTTT. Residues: CASRAGGASNQPQHF.

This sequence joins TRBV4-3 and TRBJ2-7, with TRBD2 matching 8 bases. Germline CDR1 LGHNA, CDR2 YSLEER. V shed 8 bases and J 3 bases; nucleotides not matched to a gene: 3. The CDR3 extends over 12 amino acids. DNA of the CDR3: TGCGCCAGCCCGGGGGGGGACTACGAGCAGTACTTC. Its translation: CASPGGDYEQYF.

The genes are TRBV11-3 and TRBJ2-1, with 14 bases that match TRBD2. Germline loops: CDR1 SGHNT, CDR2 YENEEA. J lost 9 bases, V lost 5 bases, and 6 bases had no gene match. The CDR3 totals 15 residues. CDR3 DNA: TGTGCCAGCAGCCAACCGGGACTAGCGGGAGTTGAGCAGTTCTTC. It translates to CASSQPGLAGVEQFF.

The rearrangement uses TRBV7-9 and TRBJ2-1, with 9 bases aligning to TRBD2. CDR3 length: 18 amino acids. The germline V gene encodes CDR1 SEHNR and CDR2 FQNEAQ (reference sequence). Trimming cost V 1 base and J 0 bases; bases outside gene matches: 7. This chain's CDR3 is CASSLGLAGSSSYNEQFF. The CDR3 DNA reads TGTGCCAGCAGCTTAGGCCTAGCGGGAAGCAGCTCCTACAATGAGCAGTTCTTC.